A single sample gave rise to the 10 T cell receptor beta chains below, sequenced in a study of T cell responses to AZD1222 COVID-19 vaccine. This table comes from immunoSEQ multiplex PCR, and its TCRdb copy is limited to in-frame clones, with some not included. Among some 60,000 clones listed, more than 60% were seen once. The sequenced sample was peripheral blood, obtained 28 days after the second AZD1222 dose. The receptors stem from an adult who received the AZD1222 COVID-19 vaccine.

In nucleotides, the CDR3 is TGTGCCAGTAGTTGGACAGGGGAGACTGAAGCTTTCTTT. As protein: CASSWTGETEAFF. This chain uses TRBV19 with TRBJ1-1, with TRBD1 matching 9 bases. CDR1 is LNHDA, CDR2 SQIVND, per germline (reference sequence). The CDR3 loop spans 13 amino acids. V lost 5 bases, J lost 5 bases, and 3 bases stayed unmatched.

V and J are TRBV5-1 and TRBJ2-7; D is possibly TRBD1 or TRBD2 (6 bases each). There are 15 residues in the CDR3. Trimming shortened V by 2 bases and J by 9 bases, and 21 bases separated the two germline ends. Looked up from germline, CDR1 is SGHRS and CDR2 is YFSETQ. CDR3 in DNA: TGCGCCAGCAGCTTAGGAGGGCGGAACCAGGGGTTGCAGTACTTC. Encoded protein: CASSLGGRNQGLQYF.

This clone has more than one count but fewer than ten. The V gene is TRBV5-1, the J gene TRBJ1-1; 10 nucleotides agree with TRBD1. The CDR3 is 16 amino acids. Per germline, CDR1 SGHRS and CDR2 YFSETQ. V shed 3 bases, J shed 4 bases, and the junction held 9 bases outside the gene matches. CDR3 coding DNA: TGCGCCAGCAGCTCAGGGACAGGGGATTCGGGCACTGAAGCTTTCTTT. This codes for CASSSGTGDSGTEAFF.

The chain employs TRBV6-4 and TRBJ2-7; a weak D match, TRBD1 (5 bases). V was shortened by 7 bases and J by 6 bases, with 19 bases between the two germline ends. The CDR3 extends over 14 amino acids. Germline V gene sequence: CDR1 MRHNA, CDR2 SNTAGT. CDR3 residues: CASKVDSETSEQYF. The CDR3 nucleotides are TGTGCCAGCAAGGTAGACAGCGAGACATCCGAGCAGTACTTC.

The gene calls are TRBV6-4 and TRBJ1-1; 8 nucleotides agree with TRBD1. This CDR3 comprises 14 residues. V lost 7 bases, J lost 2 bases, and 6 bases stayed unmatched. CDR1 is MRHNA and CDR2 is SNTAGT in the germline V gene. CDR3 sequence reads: CASKGDRFNTEAFF. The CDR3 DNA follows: TGTGCCAGCAAGGGGGACAGGTTTAACACTGAAGCTTTCTTT.

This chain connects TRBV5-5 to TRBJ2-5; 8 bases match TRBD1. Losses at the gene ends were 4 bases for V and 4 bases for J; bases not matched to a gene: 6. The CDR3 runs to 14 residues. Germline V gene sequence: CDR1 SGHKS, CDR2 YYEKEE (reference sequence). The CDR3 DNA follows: TGTGCCAGCAGCACCGGACAGGGAGGAGAGACCCAGTACTTC. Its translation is CASSTGQGGETQYF.

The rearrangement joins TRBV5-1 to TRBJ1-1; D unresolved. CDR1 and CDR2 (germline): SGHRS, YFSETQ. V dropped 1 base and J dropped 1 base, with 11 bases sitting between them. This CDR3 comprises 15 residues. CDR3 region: CASSLMGTRNTEAFF. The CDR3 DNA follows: TGCGCCAGCAGCTTGATGGGAACGCGGAACACTGAAGCTTTCTTT.

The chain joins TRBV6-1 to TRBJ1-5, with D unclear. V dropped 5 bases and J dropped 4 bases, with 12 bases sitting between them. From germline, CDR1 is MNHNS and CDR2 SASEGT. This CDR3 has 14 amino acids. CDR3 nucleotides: TGTGCCAGCAGTTCTAACGGGGTTAATCAGCCCCAGCATTTT. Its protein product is CASSSNGVNQPQHF.

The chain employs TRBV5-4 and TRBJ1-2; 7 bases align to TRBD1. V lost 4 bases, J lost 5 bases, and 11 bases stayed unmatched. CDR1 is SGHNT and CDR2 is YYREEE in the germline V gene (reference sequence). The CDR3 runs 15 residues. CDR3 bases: TGTGCCAGCAGCGCGGGGGACAGAGGGGATTATGGCTACACCTTC. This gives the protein CASSAGDRGDYGYTF.

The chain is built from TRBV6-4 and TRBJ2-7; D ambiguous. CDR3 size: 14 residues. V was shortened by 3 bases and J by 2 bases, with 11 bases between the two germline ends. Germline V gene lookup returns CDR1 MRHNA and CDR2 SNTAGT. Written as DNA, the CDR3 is TGTGCCAGCAGTGAGATGGCAGGACCCTACGAGCAGTACTTC. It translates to CASSEMAGPYEQYF.